The 22 T cell receptor beta chains in this list originate from one sample, sequenced in a study of beta chain features in type 1 diabetes (dated by TCRdb to 2016 to 2019). What the authors observed across the whole study: A moderate but significant shortening of TCRB CDR3 length was observed in type 1 diabetes patients in all four CD4+ subsets.

Library creation used the immunoSEQ multiplex PCR assay. All of the isolated RNA was reverse transcribed with the High Capacity cDNA Reverse Transcription Kit, so expressed TCRB transcripts were sequenced. TCRdb carries this immuneACCESS record with in-frame sequences only. Its versions omit some clonotypes, under half of them owing to an unresolved V gene in the studies checked, with the rest unexplained. The sample profile shows about 700,000 clones; over 10% of them were found once. The ten largest clones capture approximately 0.022% of the sample. Antigens of these TCRs are unknown. Sequenced material: naive CD4+ T cells from blood. Interpreted using the paper, the cell subset or site label stands for: true naive CD4+ T cells. These TCRs come from a man between 18 and 29 years old with type 1 diabetes.

This clone was recorded a few times. V and J are TRBV19 and TRBJ1-2; no clear D gene. V lost 3 bases and J lost 1, with 15 bases in between. Germline V gives CDR1 LNHDA, CDR2 SQIVND (reference sequence). This CDR3 comprises 16 residues. The CDR3 nucleotides read TGTGCCAGTAGTATCTTCGGTGGCGGGCTTAACTATGGCTACACCTTC. This gives the protein CASSIFGGGLNYGYTF.

This clone was observed a few times. The chain recombines TRBV30 with TRBJ1-5, with a possible D match to TRBD1 (5 bases). V gave up 3 bases and J gave up 5 bases, with 17 bases separating them. This CDR3 comprises 15 residues. Germline lookup yields CDR1 GTSNPN and CDR2 SVGIG (reference sequence). In nucleotides, the CDR3 is TGTGCCTGGAGCCCAGATCGGGGCATCGATCAGCCCCAGCATTTT. Protein product: CAWSPDRGIDQPQHF.

A few counts support this clone. The chain uses TRBV30 and TRBJ1-2; D might be TRBD1 (5 bases). Germline V lookup: CDR1 GTSNPN, CDR2 SVGIG (reference sequence). The germline V and J ends were trimmed by 2 bases and 2 bases, with 9 bases remaining between them. This CDR3 spans 13 amino acids. The CDR3 DNA reads TGTGCCTGGAGTCCAGGGCTCAACTATGGCTACACCTTC. It codes for CAWSPGLNYGYTF. Combining the CDR3 with reference TRBV30 and TRBJ1-2 gives the whole variable domain SQTIHQWPATLVQPVGSPLSLECTVEGTSNPNLYWYRQAAGRGLQLLFYSVGIGQISSEVPQNLSASRPQDRQFILSSKKLLLSDSGFYLCAWSPGLNYGYTFGSGTRLTVV.

This clone was recorded only once. A much larger clone sits a single nucleotide away, making a read error possible. This chain connects TRBV7-8 to TRBJ1-1; D is unresolved. Germline-derived CDR1 and CDR2 are SGHVS and FQNEAQ. The CDR3 contains 13 residues. Trimming left V 2 bases short and J 1 base short, with 5 bases between. CDR3 in DNA: TGTGCCAGCAGCTTACAGAGGAACACTGAAGCTTTCTTT. Amino acid sequence: CASSLQRNTEAFF.

Here the CDR3 DNA reads TGTGCCACCAGCAGACAGACAGGGTCTGGCGGGGAGCTGTTTTTT. Its protein product is CATSRQTGSGGELFF. This chain joins TRBV15 and TRBJ2-2, with 7 positions matching TRBD1. The CDR3 loop spans 15 amino acids. Looked up from germline, CDR1 is LNHNV and CDR2 is YYDKDF (reference sequence). J was trimmed by 7 bases and V by 2 bases; bases with no gene match: 7. Together with reference TRBV15 and TRBJ2-2, the CDR3 gives the full variable domain: DAMVIQNPRYQVTQFGKPVTLSCSQTLNHNVMYWYQQKSSQAPKLLFHYYDKDFNNEADTPDNFQSRRPNTSFCFLDIRSPGLGDTAMYLCATSRQTGSGGELFFGEGSRLTVL.

This clone was picked up a small number of times. V and J are TRBV19 and TRBJ1-1, with 8 bases that match TRBD1. The CDR3 totals 15 residues. CDR1 is LNHDA, CDR2 SQIVND, per germline (reference sequence). The V and J ends lost 3 bases and 0 bases, in that order; junction bases with no gene match: 3. The CDR3 region has the DNA TGTGCCAGTAGTATCGGGACAGGCGTGAACACTGAAGCTTTCTTT. Residues: CASSIGTGVNTEAFF.

This clone was seen a handful of times. J is TRBJ2-1 and V is TRBV27; D tentatively reads TRBD1 or TRBD2 (5 bases each). V shed 5 bases and J shed 0 bases, with 8 bases lying between them. The germline CDR1 and CDR2 sequences are MNHEY and SMNVEV (reference sequence). The CDR3 has 14 amino acids. CDR3 residues: CASSPGPSYNEQFF. In DNA, the CDR3 is TGTGCCAGCAGTCCGGGACCCTCCTACAATGAGCAGTTCTTC.

J is TRBJ1-2 and V is TRBV4-1; unclear D gene. Trimming pared 1 base from V and 4 bases from J, leaving 7 bases between. CDR1 and CDR2 from the germline V gene are MGHRA and YSYEKL. CDR3 length: 13 residues. The CDR3 bases are TGCGCCAGCAGCCAAGCCCCAGCCTATGGCTACACCTTC. It codes for CASSQAPAYGYTF.

The chain is built from TRBV5-1 and TRBJ1-2, with 7 bases aligning to TRBD1. CDR3 length: 15 residues. The V gene end was trimmed by 4 bases and the J gene end by 0 bases; junction bases not matched to a gene: 6. Looked up from germline, CDR1 is SGHRS and CDR2 is YFSETQ. CDR3: CASSLGTAANYGYTF. For the CDR3, the DNA is TGCGCCAGCAGCCTAGGGACAGCGGCTAACTATGGCTACACCTTC.

This clone was counted only a few times. The J gene is TRBJ1-4, the V gene TRBV7-2; D possibly corresponds to TRBD1 (5 bases). The V end was cut by 7 bases, the J end by 0 bases, with 15 bases between. Germline V gene sequence: CDR1 SGHTA, CDR2 FQGNSA. The CDR3 runs 16 residues. The CDR3 coding sequence is TGTGCCAGCACCGGGAGGGGTTCTGCAACTAATGAAAAACTGTTTTTT. The encoded protein is CASTGRGSATNEKLFF.

This chain uses TRBV30 with TRBJ1-1; 10 positions agree with TRBD1. This CDR3 is 14 amino acids long. Looked up from germline, CDR1 is GTSNPN and CDR2 is SVGIG (reference sequence). J was trimmed by 4 bases and V by 3 bases; bases with no gene match: 5. The CDR3 sequence is CAWRRTGGSTEAFF. The CDR3 DNA reads as TGTGCCTGGAGGAGGACAGGGGGTAGCACTGAAGCTTTCTTT.

This clone turned up a few times. The V gene is TRBV5-1, the J gene TRBJ2-2; D is ambiguous. Germline V CDR1 and CDR2: SGHRS, YFSETQ. The CDR3 loop spans 15 amino acids. V dropped 1 base and J dropped 2 bases, with 9 bases sitting between them. Here the CDR3 DNA reads TGCGCCAGCAGCTTGTCAGGATCCAACACCGGGGAGCTGTTTTTT. It is translated as CASSLSGSNTGELFF.

This clone was seen more than once but under ten times. The CDR3 nucleotides read TGTGCCAGCAGTTTGGGCAGGGCAATCTACGAGCAGTACTTC. It encodes CASSLGRAIYEQYF. The chain has TRBV28 and TRBJ2-7; weak D call: TRBD1 (5 bases). The CDR3 loop spans 14 amino acids. Trimming pared 3 bases from V and 3 bases from J, leaving 12 bases between. Germline V gene lookup returns CDR1 MDHEN and CDR2 SYDVKM.

The chain carries TRBV4-1 and TRBJ1-2; TRBD1 agrees at 9 bases. Germline trimming cut 2 bases from V and 6 bases from J; bases unmatched to any gene: 7. CDR3 length: 15 residues. Germline V lookup: CDR1 MGHRA, CDR2 YSYEKL. The CDR3 here is CASSQTQGAQNGYTF. CDR3 sequence (DNA): TGCGCCAGCAGCCAAACACAGGGGGCGCAGAATGGCTACACCTTC.

The CDR3 DNA reads TGTGCCAGCAGCCCCGACAGGGCCAAACTGTTTTTT. This encodes CASSPDRAKLFF. The chain combines TRBV7-8 with TRBJ1-4, with TRBD1 identical over 7 bases. From germline, CDR1 is SGHVS and CDR2 FQNEAQ. V shed 5 bases and J 11 bases; nucleotides not matched to a gene: 5. The CDR3 loop spans 12 amino acids.

This chain uses TRBV5-4 with TRBJ2-5, with TRBD1 matching over 7 bases. This CDR3 contains 15 residues. The V and J ends lost 2 bases and 3 bases, in that order; junction bases with no gene match: 7. The germline gives CDR1 SGHNT, CDR2 YYREEE (reference sequence). The CDR3 is CASSFIDRAEETQYF. DNA for the CDR3: TGTGCCAGCAGCTTTATCGACAGGGCCGAAGAGACCCAGTACTTC.

The rearrangement links TRBV2 to TRBJ1-5; D perhaps matches TRBD1 (6 bases). Trimming cost V 0 bases and J 1 base, with 10 bases left between them. The CDR3 contains 16 residues. Germline assignment: CDR1 SNHLY and CDR2 FYNNEI. CDR3: CASSEAGRGSNQPQHF. The CDR3 DNA reads TGTGCCAGCAGTGAAGCTGGCAGGGGAAGCAATCAGCCCCAGCATTTT.

This clone has more than one count but fewer than ten. J is TRBJ1-2 and V is TRBV4-2; D is unclear. V shed 4 bases and J shed 0 bases, with 12 bases lying between them. Germline V gene lookup returns CDR1 LGHNA and CDR2 YNFKEQ. CDR3 length: 15 residues. For the CDR3, the DNA is TGTGCCAGCAGCCGAGATTTAGGAGCTAACTATGGCTACACCTTC. This translates into CASSRDLGANYGYTF.

Only a few counts were recorded for this clone. V and J are TRBV5-6 and TRBJ2-3; 13 nucleotides line up with TRBD2. After removal of 4 bases from V and 6 bases from J, the junction contained 5 bases not matched to a gene. In germline, CDR1 is SGHDT, CDR2 YYEEEE. The CDR3 runs to 15 residues. CDR3 DNA sequence: TGTGCCAGCAGCATCCGGACTAGCGGGGGCGATACGCAGTATTTT. Translation: CASSIRTSGGDTQYF. The entire variable domain, with the rest obtained from reference TRBV5-6 and TRBJ2-3, is as follows: DAGVTQSPTHLIKTRGQQVTLRCSPKSGHDTVSWYQQALGQGPQFIFQYYEEEERQRGNFPDRFSGHQFPNYSSELNVNALLLGDSALYLCASSIRTSGGDTQYFGPGTRLTVL.

Only a few counts were recorded for this clone. V and J are TRBV10-2 and TRBJ1-2; 7 positions agree with TRBD1. The germline V gene has CDR1 WSHSY and CDR2 SAAADI. The CDR3 consists of 15 residues. V was clipped by 7 bases and J by 5 bases; unmatched bases: 13. The DNA of the CDR3 is TGCGCCAGCATGGTGGAACAGGGGAAAGGGTATGGCTACACCTTC. This codes for CASMVEQGKGYGYTF.

J is TRBJ2-3 and V is TRBV11-3, with 8 nucleotides matching TRBD1. J gave up 7 bases and V 4 bases, and 7 bases lay outside the gene matches. The CDR3 extends over 14 amino acids. Germline V lookup: CDR1 SGHNT, CDR2 YENEEA. The CDR3 protein is CASSSDRGGNTQYF. Here the CDR3 DNA reads TGTGCCAGCAGCTCTGACAGGGGCGGCAATACGCAGTATTTT.

As for this clone: Within the sample, other DNA sequences also encode this same CDR3. V gene TRBV9 combines with J gene TRBJ2-3, with a weak D call TRBD2 (6 bases). The V and J ends lost 0 bases and 1 base respectively, with 9 bases between them. The V gene's germline CDR1 is SGDLS and CDR2 YYNGEE. The CDR3 contains 15 residues. CDR3 amino acids: CASSVASGGTDTQYF. The CDR3 bases are TGTGCCAGCAGCGTAGCTTCGGGGGGCACAGATACGCAGTATTTT.